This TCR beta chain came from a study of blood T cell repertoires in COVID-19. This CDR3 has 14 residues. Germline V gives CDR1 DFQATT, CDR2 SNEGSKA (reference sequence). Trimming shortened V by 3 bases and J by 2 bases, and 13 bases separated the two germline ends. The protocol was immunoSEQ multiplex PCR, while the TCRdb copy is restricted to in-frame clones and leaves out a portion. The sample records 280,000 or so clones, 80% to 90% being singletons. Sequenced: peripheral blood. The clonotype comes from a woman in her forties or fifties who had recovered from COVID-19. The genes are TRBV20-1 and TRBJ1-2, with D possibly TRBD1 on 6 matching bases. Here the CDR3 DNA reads TGCAGTGCTAGTCCGGGACAACTAAACTATGGCTACACCTTC. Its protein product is CSASPGQLNYGYTF.